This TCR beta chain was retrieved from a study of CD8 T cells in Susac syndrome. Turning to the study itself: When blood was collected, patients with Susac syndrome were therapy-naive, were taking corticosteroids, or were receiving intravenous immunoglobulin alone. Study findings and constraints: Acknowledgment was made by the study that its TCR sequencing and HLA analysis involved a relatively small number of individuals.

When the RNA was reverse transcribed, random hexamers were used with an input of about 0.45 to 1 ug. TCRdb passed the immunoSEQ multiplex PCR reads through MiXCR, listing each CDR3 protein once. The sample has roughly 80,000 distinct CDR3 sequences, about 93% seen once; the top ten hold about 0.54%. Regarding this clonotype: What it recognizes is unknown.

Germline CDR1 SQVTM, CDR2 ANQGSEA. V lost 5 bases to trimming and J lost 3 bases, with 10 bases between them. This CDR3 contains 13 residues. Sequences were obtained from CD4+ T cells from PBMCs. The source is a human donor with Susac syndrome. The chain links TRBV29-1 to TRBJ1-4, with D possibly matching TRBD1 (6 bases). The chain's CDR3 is CSVSPGANEKLFF. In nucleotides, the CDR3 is TGCAGCGTTTCCCCAGGGGCTAATGAAAAACTGTTTTTT. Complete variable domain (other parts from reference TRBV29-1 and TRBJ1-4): SAVISQKPSRDICQRGTSLTIQCQVDSQVTMMFWYRQQPGQSLTLIATANQGSEATYESGFVIDKFPISRPNLTFSTLTVSNMSPEDSSIYLCSVSPGANEKLFFGSGTQLSVL.